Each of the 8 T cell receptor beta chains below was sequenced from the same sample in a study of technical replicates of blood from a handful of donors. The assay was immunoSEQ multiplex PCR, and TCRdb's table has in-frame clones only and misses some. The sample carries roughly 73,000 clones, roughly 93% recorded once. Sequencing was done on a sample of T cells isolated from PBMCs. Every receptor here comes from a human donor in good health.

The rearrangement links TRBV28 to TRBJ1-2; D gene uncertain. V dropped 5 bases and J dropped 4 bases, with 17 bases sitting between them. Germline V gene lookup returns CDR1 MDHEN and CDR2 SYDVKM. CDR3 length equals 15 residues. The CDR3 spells CASSPLWAQTYGYTF. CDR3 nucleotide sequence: TGTGCCAGCAGTCCCTTGTGGGCCCAAACCTATGGCTACACCTTC.

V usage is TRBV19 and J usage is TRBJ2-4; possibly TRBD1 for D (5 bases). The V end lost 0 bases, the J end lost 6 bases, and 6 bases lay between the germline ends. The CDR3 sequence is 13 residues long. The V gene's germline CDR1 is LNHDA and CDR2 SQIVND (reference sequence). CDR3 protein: CASSIERGNIQYF. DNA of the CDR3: TGTGCCAGTAGTATAGAAAGGGGAAACATTCAGTACTTC.

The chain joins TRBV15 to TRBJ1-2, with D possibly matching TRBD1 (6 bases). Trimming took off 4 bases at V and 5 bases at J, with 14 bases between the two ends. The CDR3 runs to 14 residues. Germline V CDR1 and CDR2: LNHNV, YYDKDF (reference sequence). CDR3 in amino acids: CATSIRTVEYGYTF. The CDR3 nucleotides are TGTGCCACCAGCATTCGGACAGTCGAGTATGGCTACACCTTC.

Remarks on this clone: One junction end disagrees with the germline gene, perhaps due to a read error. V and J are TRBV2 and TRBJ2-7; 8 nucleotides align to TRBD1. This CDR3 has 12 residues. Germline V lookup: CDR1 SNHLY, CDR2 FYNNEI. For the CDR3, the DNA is TGTGCCAGCAGCGCTTCGGGACAGGTCATGCGTTTC. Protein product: CASSASGQVMRF.

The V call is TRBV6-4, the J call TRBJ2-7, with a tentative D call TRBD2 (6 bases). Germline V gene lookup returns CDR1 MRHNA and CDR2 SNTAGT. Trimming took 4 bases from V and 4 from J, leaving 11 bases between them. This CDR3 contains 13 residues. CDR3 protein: CASSVLEGYEQYF. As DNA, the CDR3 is TGTGCCAGCAGTGTATTGGAGGGATACGAGCAGTACTTC.

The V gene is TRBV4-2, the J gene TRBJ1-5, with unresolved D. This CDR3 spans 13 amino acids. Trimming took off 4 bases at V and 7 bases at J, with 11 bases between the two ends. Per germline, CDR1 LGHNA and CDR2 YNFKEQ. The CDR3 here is CASSPSGSQPQHF. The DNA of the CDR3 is TGTGCCAGCAGCCCTTCCGGGAGCCAGCCCCAGCATTTT.

This CDR3 is CASSRGGLAANTGELFF. CDR3 bases: TGTGCCAGCAGCCGAGGGGGACTAGCGGCGAACACCGGGGAGCTGTTTTTT. This sequence joins TRBV4-2 and TRBJ2-2; 11 bases fit TRBD2. CDR1 and CDR2 (germline): LGHNA, YNFKEQ. The CDR3 contains 17 residues. Trimming at V came to 4 bases and at J to 0 bases, leaving 4 bases not matched to a gene.

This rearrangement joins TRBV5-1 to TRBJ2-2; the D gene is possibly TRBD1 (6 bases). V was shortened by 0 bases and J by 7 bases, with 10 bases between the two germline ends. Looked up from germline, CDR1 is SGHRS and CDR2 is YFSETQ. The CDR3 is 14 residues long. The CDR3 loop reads CASSLGGGSGELFF. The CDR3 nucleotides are TGCGCCAGCAGCTTGGGAGGGGGAAGCGGGGAGCTGTTTTTT.